This T cell receptor beta chain is drawn from a study of T cell responses to AZD1222 COVID-19 vaccine (dated by TCRdb to the early 2020s). With respect to the entire study: TCR sequencing was performed for roughly 250 trial participants, of whom about 200 were given two doses of AZD1222 and 26 were given two doses of MenACWY control vaccine. Trial participants were enrolled by age into subgroups of 18-55, 56-69 and 70-plus years, and around 150, 29 and 61 TCR-sequenced participants, respectively, were included in these subgroups.

The germline V gene (reference sequence) yields SEHNR for CDR1 and FQNEAQ for CDR2. V is shortened by 1 base, J by 3 bases, and the region joining them spans 7 bases. Reading from cysteine to phenylalanine, the CDR3 counts 13 amino acids. The sequence is cut down to CDR3 DNA, 39 bases in frame from base 1. On this clone: What this receptor recognizes is not known. Per-base quality was not reported, and no clone a single base away is much larger than it.

General study outcomes and caveats: The 56-69-year group was small, and its depth increase did not reach significance, likely because of low power. Reportedly, close to half of the unique spike-specific TCRs recognized epitopes lying outside the regions that are mutated in the B.1.351 and B.1.1.7 variants. The whole spike protein was spanned by vaccine-associated CD4 TCRs, and dominant responses were seen in regions 160-218 and 743-854. Only six AZD1222 recipients were SARS-CoV-2 seropositive at baseline, limiting conclusions about previously exposed vaccinees. A significant rise in spike-specific TCR breadth and depth was observed after two AZD1222 doses relative to day 0 and relative to MenACWY recipients. Most participants were white British and females outnumbered males, and the authors suggested that clonal diversity may have been underestimated. Because no day 14 peak-response samples were available, repertoires were characterized only after the peak T cell response.

What the time point label conveys for this sample: about 28 days (+/-7) after the second vaccine dose. AZD1222 recipients whose second dose came at about 4 weeks and those whose second dose came at about 12 weeks were combined into one group, since spike-specific TCR depth and breadth did not differ between the two schedules. Vaccinee samples were obtained from the UK trials COV001 and COV002, which included a single-blind randomized controlled phase 2/3 trial of AZD1222 (ChAdOx1 nCoV-19) in healthy adults. For TCRbeta chain sequencing, PBMC samples were collected from trial participants at day 0 and at day 28 after the second dose. The CDR3 regions of human TCRbeta chains were analyzed by immunosequencing. Turning to the authors' computational methods: Repertoire TCRs were checked for matches against a reference library of SARS-CoV-2-specific TCRs that had been generated using the MIRA antigen-specificity platform. Breadth was defined as the fraction of unique TCRs that were SARS-CoV-2-associated. Depth was defined as the fraction of total T cells that were SARS-CoV-2-associated. Using the MIRA data, each spike-specific TCR was mapped to the spike region that the TCR reacts to and placed in a CD4 or CD8 class. Log10-transformed breadth and depth values were compared by one-way ANOVA with Sidak's multiple comparisons tests. The source is immuneACCESS, and TCRdb retained only in-frame sequences with V and J called. Part of the clones is not carried over; for the studies checked, unresolved V genes explain less than half of this, and the remainder is unexplained. Clonal size and the V and J genes are those of that table, whereas D and trimming came from the DNA. The sample yields 90,000 to 150,000 clones; around 90% were counted once. Of the sample, approximately 2.6% is held by the ten largest clones.

Sequenced material: peripheral blood, taken 28 days after the second AZD1222 dose. The rearranged chain carries TRBV7-9 and TRBJ2-7, with the D gene too uncertain to name. The receptor was isolated from an adult who received the AZD1222 COVID-19 vaccine. The DNA is TGTGCCAGCAGCTTAGGGTGGAACTACGAGCAGTACTTC. The resulting protein is CASSLGWNYEQYF.